Included here is one T cell receptor beta chain sequence, with context. These data are taken from a study of blood T cell repertoires in COVID-19. Across the whole study: Italy, Spain and the United States were the sources of the convalescent and acute COVID-19 samples. In each case, the material was cDNA or gDNA derived from T cells, B-cell-depleted T cells, or PBMCs.

There are 17 residues in the CDR3. V was trimmed by 0 bases and J by 1 base, leaving 14 bases between them. The germline V gene encodes CDR1 SGHTA and CDR2 FQGNSA. Per the original methods: How many nucleated cells were present was estimated from reference gene primer amplification. Sequencing was performed with immunoSEQ multiplex PCR; in TCRdb, only in-frame clones are kept and a portion is missing. The V and J calls and clone size are taken from that table; D and trimming were inferred from the DNA. The repertoire holds roughly 200,000 clones, with 70% to 80% as singletons. Enrollment of patients from Seattle took place during active infection, with longitudinal follow-up.

This receptor was taken from a woman in her 40s with COVID-19, enrolled during active disease. Material for sequencing was peripheral blood. The gene calls are TRBV7-2 and TRBJ2-3, with D possibly being TRBD2 (6 bases). CDR3 region: CASSLAHGGTGTDTQYF. The CDR3 DNA reads as TGTGCCAGCAGCTTAGCGCATGGCGGGACGGGCACAGATACGCAGTATTTT.